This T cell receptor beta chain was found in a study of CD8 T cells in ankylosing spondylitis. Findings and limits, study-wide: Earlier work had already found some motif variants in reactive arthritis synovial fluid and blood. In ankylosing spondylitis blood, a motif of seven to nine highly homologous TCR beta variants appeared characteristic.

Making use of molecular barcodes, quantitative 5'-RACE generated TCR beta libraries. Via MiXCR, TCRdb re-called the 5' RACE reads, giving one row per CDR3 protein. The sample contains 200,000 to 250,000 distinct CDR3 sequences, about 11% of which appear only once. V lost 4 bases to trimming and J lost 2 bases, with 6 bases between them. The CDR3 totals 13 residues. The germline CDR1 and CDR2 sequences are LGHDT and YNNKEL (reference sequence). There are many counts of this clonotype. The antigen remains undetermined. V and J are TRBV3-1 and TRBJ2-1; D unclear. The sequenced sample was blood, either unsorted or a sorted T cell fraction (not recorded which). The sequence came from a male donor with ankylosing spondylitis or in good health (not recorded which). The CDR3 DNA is TGTGCCAGCAGCCCGAGCCCCTACAATGAGCAGTTCTTC. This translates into CASSPSPYNEQFF.